This TCR beta chain is from a study of cytomegalovirus exposure and HLA in healthy donors. Study results and caveats: Indistinguishability led to the exclusion of some V segments, TRBV6-2 and TRBV6-3 included. Analyzed later, association rates of TCRs varied across HLA loci, with DRB1 most and HLA-C fewest. Many donors shared some public TCRs, even though most TCR sequences were rare.

At the time of sampling, donors were nominally healthy, though unrecorded immune exposures were likely. This clone was found a few times. Its antigen is undetermined. The study ran its PCR with 60 Vbeta and 13 Jbeta primers. The method was immunoSEQ multiplex PCR; TCRdb's version includes in-frame clones alone and lacks a portion of them. In the table there are approximately 170,000 clones, roughly four fifths of which are singletons. From germline, CDR1 is SGHRS and CDR2 YFSETQ. The ends lost 4 bases at V and 4 bases at J; junction bases unmatched: 8. CDR3 length: 16 residues. The chain employs TRBV5-1 and TRBJ2-5, with TRBD2 identical over 12 bases. This TCR was recovered from a man between 40 and 49 years old in good health and CMV-seronegative. Specimen: PBMCs. The CDR3 region is CASSIGLAGPGETQYF. In nucleotides, the CDR3 is TGCGCCAGCAGCATCGGACTAGCGGGACCTGGAGAGACCCAGTACTTC.